This T cell receptor beta chain was sequenced in a study of cytomegalovirus exposure and HLA in healthy donors. Study-level background: Among the approximately 380 donors who were genotyped, roughly 86% fell in the genetic ancestry cluster that is associated with self-reported Caucasian donors. General study points: Many donors carried some public TCRs, although rarity characterized most TCR sequences.

Comments on this clone: What it binds is not known.

Primers: 60 Vbeta forward and 13 Jbeta reverse. Only in-frame clones appear in the TCRdb table, and some are missing; sequencing was by immunoSEQ multiplex PCR. Of 100,000 to 120,000 clones detected, about three quarters appear once; the ten largest clones hold around 3%. The sequence derives from an older woman in good health and CMV-seropositive. Material: PBMCs.

Here the CDR3 reads CASSVQGPAGGELFF. The CDR3 DNA reads TGTGCCAGCAGCGTACAGGGGCCGGCGGGCGGGGAGCTGTTTTTT. This rearrangement joins TRBV4-2 to TRBJ2-2, with 7 bases matching TRBD1. The CDR3 is 15 residues long. CDR1 and CDR2 (germline): LGHNA, YNFKEQ. The junction had 10 bases not matched to a gene; V was cut back by 5 bases and J by 7 bases.